This note documents a single T cell receptor (beta chain) sequence. V gave up 3 bases and J gave up 6 bases, with 22 bases separating them. There are 17 residues in the CDR3. CDR1 and CDR2 from the germline V gene are ENHRY and SYGVKD. Investigators performed immunoSEQ version v3.0 at survey level. The method was immunoSEQ multiplex PCR; TCRdb's version includes in-frame clones alone and lacks a portion of them. The sample yields about 10,000 clones, 85% to 90% seen once. These data originate in a study of long-term antiretroviral therapy in people with HIV. This chain links TRBV10-3 with TRBJ2-3, with D perhaps TRBD1 (6 bases). This material consisted of unsorted PBMCs, taken 0.2 years before starting antiretroviral therapy. This receptor was obtained from a woman in her thirties or forties with HIV. Here the CDR3 reads CAISDFGSQGTRDTQYF. The CDR3 nucleotides are TGTGCCATCAGTGATTTTGGATCCCAGGGGACCAGGGATACGCAGTATTTT.